This T cell receptor beta chain was observed in a study of type 1 regulatory T cells. Study in general: T-allo10 is a Tr1-enriched, alloantigen-specific CD4 T cell product made in vitro.

J was trimmed by 7 bases and V by 4 bases; bases with no gene match: 7. Germline V gives CDR1 LGHNA, CDR2 YNFKEQ. The CDR3 is 15 amino acids. Using its own MiXCR run on the reads, TCRdb lists one record per CDR3 protein. The table records approximately 90,000 distinct CDR3 sequences, roughly 28% of them present only once. The clonotype originates from a human donor in good health. The sequencing sample was made of CD4+ T cells, either the whole sample or a sorted fraction (not recorded which). The V call is TRBV4-2, the J call TRBJ2-1; 10 bases align to TRBD2. CDR3 sequence (DNA): TGTGCCAGCAGCCCTTGGACTAGCGGAGAGAATGAGCAGTTCTTC. Its protein is CASSPWTSGENEQFF.